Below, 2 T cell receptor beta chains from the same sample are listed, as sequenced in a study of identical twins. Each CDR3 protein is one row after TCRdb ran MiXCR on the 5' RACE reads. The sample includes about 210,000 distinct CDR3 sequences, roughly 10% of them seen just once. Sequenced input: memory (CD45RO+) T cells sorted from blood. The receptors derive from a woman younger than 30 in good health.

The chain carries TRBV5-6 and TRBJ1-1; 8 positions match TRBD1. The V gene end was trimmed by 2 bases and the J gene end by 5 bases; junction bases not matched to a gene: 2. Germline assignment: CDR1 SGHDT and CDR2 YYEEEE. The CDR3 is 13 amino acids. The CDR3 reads CASSFRDRTEAFF. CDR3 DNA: TGTGCCAGCAGCTTCCGGGACAGGACTGAAGCTTTCTTT. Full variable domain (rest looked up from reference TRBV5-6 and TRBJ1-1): DAGVTQSPTHLIKTRGQQVTLRCSPKSGHDTVSWYQQALGQGPQFIFQYYEEEERQRGNFPDRFSGHQFPNYSSELNVNALLLGDSALYLCASSFRDRTEAFFGQGTRLTVV.

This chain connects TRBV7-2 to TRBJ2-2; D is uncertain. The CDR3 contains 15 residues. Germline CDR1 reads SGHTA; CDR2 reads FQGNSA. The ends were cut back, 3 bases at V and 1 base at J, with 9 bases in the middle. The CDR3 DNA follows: TGTGCCAGCAGCTTTAAGGGCTTGAACACCGGGGAGCTGTTTTTT. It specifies CASSFKGLNTGELFF.